This T cell receptor (beta chain) was sequenced in a study of blood T cell repertoires in COVID-19. Study overall: Collection of acute and convalescent COVID-19 samples took place in the United States, Italy and Spain.

In the authors' workflow: Quantification of nucleated cells was approximated via reference gene primer amplification. The assay was immunoSEQ multiplex PCR, and TCRdb's table has in-frame clones only and misses some. V and J calls and clone size are given by that table; D and trimming were obtained from the DNA. Altogether 75,000 to 90,000 clones are present, roughly 78% being singletons, with the ten largest covering approximately 40%. A Seattle source enrolled patients during active infection and followed them longitudinally. To note about this clone: Other DNA sequences in this specimen translate into the identical CDR3.

The sequenced material came from peripheral blood. This clonotype originated in a man in his 60s with COVID-19, enrolled during active disease.

The CDR3: CASSPREGAYEQYF. The CDR3 nucleotides read TGTGCCAGCTCACCACGGGAGGGGGCCTACGAGCAGTACTTC. V usage is TRBV18 and J usage is TRBJ2-7, with TRBD2 as a possible D gene (7 bases). Germline CDR1 KGHSH, CDR2 LQKENI. Trimming shortened V by 1 base and J by 2 bases, and 9 bases separated the two germline ends. The CDR3 has 14 residues. The full variable domain, with the rest looked up from reference TRBV18 and TRBJ2-7, is NAGVMQNPRHLVRRRGQEARLRCSPMKGHSHVYWYRQLPEEGLKFMVYLQKENIIDESGMPKERFSAEFPKEGPSILRIQQVVRGDSAAYFCASSPREGAYEQYFGPGTRLTVT.